This record looks at one T cell receptor (beta chain) sequence and its context. The source of the sample is a study of blood T cell repertoires in COVID-19. For the study at large: Samples came from the United States, Italy and Spain, spanning acute and convalescent COVID-19.

In the source study's methods: Reference gene primer amplification yielded estimated nucleated cell counts. Profiling relied on immunoSEQ multiplex PCR, and the TCRdb table lists in-frame clones only, not all of them. V and J calls and clone size are given by that table; D and trimming were obtained from the DNA. Of fewer than 250,000 clones listed, 92% are singletons. The Seattle patients, enrolled during active infection, were followed longitudinally. Sequencing input: peripheral blood. The clonotype comes from a man in his sixties with COVID-19, enrolled during active disease.

The CDR3 bases are TGTGCTAGTGGTTTGGTGGACAATCGGTCACCCCTCCACTTT. Translation gives CASGLVDNRSPLHF. The chain has TRBV12-5 and TRBJ1-6, with D possibly being TRBD1 (5 bases). CDR3 length: 14 amino acids. Germline V CDR1 and CDR2: LGHNT, FRNRAP. The V end was cut by 0 bases, the J end by 10 bases, with 10 bases between.